Listed below are T cell receptor beta chains from one sample, sequenced in a study of cytomegalovirus exposure and HLA in healthy donors. The repertoire was sequenced with immunoSEQ multiplex PCR; TCRdb's copy has only in-frame clones and lacks some. This table has fewer than 200,000 clones, 82% appearing once. What was sequenced was PBMCs. The receptors originated from a girl between 5 and 17 years old in good health and CMV-seropositive. The conserved cysteine and the conserved F or W are not part of the CDR3 here. The order of the fields is V gene, CDR3 length, J gene, D gene, CDR3 protein. The D gene is left open where the match is weak.

TRBV11-2	14	TRBJ1-4	NA	ASSFTGLKTNEKLF
TRBV11-3	11	TRBJ2-7	NA	ASSLRGGYEQY
TRBV6-5	13	TRBJ2-3	TRBD2	ASRRTSGRPDTQY
TRBV7-2	15	TRBJ2-2	TRBD2	ASSWTPSGGNTGELF
TRBV10-3	10	TRBJ1-6	TRBD1	AITTGGSPLH
TRBV27	15	TRBJ1-3	NA	ASSEKGRGANGNTIY
TRBV28	13	TRBJ1-1	NA	ASSPPGSGNTEAF
TRBV5-1	14	TRBJ2-7	NA	ASSPETGTPTYEQY
TRBV6-1	12	TRBJ2-1	TRBD1	ASSERGRGNEQF
TRBV5-1	15	TRBJ1-2	TRBD1	ASRSVPGQGTNYGYT
TRBV9	13	TRBJ2-3	NA	ASSVARQDTDTQY
TRBV28	12	TRBJ2-1	TRBD1	ASSLQGSYNEQF
TRBV11-2	10	TRBJ2-4	NA	ASSLDQGVQY
TRBV27	12	TRBJ2-7	NA	ASSLTGESYEQY
TRBV30	15	TRBJ2-1	TRBD2	AWVGLAGGRHYNEQF
TRBV5-4	13	NA	NA	ASSSTSGSPYEQY
TRBV18	15	TRBJ1-3	TRBD1	ASSPPGQGDSGNTIY
TRBV25-1	15	TRBJ2-7	NA	ASSPQVRDTTSYEQY
TRBV30	13	TRBJ2-2	TRBD1	AWSQDRGEVGELF